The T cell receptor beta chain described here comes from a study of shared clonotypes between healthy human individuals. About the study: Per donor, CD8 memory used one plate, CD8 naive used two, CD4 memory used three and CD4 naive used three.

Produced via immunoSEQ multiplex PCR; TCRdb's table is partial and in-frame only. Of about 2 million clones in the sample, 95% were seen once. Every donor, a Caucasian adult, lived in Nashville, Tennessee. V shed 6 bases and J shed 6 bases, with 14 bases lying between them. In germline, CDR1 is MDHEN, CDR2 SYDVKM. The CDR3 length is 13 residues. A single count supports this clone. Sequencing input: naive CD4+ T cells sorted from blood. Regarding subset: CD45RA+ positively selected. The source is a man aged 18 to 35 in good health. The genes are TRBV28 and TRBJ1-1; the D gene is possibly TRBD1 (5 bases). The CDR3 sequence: CASRRGTVAEAFF. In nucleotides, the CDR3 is TGTGCCAGCAGGCGGGGGACGGTCGCTGAAGCTTTCTTT.